This TCR beta chain comes out of a study of blood T cell repertoires in COVID-19. Here immunoSEQ multiplex PCR was the method, and the copy in TCRdb shows in-frame clones only, minus some. The sample contains some 230,000 clones, around 80% of which appear only once. CDR1 is SGDLS and CDR2 is YYNGEE in the germline V gene. V was clipped by 0 bases and J by 7 bases; unmatched bases: 2. The CDR3 is 14 residues long. The J gene is TRBJ1-4, the V gene TRBV9; 8 positions match TRBD1. What was sequenced was PBMCs or T cells enriched from blood (not recorded which). This sequence originates from a man between 40 and 49 years old who had recovered from COVID-19. The CDR3 DNA reads TGTGCCAGCAGCGTAGCAGGGGGCGGTGAAAAACTGTTTTTT. This sequence encodes CASSVAGGGEKLFF.